This TCR beta chain was observed in a study of cytomegalovirus exposure and HLA in healthy donors. CDR1 SGHVS and CDR2 FQNEAQ come from the germline V gene. This CDR3 comprises 16 residues. Broader study findings: Later analysis suggested most CMV-associated TCR beta chains were HLA-restricted. Relative to equally common others, HLA-associated TCR beta chains showed greater clonal expansion in a later analysis. Segments of the TCR beta V type were, in most cases, productive about 90% or about 30% of the time in an earlier analysis.

Concerning this clone itself: Its antigen is currently unknown. One junction end disagrees with the germline gene, perhaps due to a read error.

Researchers ran the PCR with 60 Vbeta and 13 Jbeta primers. Only in-frame clones appear in the TCRdb table, and some are missing; sequencing was by immunoSEQ multiplex PCR. The table lists some 180,000 clones, approximately 71% of them singletons. This chain joins TRBV7-8 and TRBJ1-4; D not resolved. The TCR sequence derives from a woman in her late teens or twenties in good health and CMV-seropositive. The source material was PBMCs. CDR3 in DNA: TGTGCCAGCAGATTAGAATCCGGTTCGGCTAATGAAAAACTGTTTTTT. This sequence encodes CASRLESGSANEKLFF.